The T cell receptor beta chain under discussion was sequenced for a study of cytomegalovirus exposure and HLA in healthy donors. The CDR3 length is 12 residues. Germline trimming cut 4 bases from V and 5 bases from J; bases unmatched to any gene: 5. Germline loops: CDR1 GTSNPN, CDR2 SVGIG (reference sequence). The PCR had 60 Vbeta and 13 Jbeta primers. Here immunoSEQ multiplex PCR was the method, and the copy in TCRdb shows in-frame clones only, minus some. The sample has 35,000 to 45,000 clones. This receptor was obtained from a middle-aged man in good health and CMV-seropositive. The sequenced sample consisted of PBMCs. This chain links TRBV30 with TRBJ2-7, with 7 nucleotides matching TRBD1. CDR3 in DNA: TGTGCCTGGAACGTCGACAGGGACGAGCAGTACTTC. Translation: CAWNVDRDEQYF. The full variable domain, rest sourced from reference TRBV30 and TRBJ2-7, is SQTIHQWPATLVQPVGSPLSLECTVEGTSNPNLYWYRQAAGRGLQLLFYSVGIGQISSEVPQNLSASRPQDRQFILSSKKLLLSDSGFYLCAWNVDRDEQYFGPGTRLTVT.